This note documents a single T cell receptor (beta chain) sequence. The data were obtained in a study of blood T cells in healthy people across ages. PCR was performed a second time for roughly 7 to 11 cycles using a sample-barcoded 5' primer and a J-beta primer mix. TCRdb processed the 5' RACE reads anew with MiXCR; each CDR3 protein has one entry. The sample carries more than 1,400,000 distinct CDR3 sequences, 40% to 50% recorded once. The germline gives CDR1 KGHSH, CDR2 LQKENI. The CDR3 consists of 14 residues. The germline V and J ends were trimmed by 3 bases and 0 bases, with 9 bases remaining between them.

The chain is built from TRBV18 and TRBJ2-7; weak D call: TRBD2 (5 bases). Material for sequencing was blood. This sequence originates from a woman between 18 and 29 years old in good health. CDR3 nucleotides: TGTGCCAGCTCACCTTTGGAGGCCTCCTACGAGCAGTACTTC. Protein sequence: CASSPLEASYEQYF. Using reference TRBV18 and TRBJ2-7 for the parts outside the CDR3, the full variable domain is NAGVMQNPRHLVRRRGQEARLRCSPMKGHSHVYWYRQLPEEGLKFMVYLQKENIIDESGMPKERFSAEFPKEGPSILRIQQVVRGDSAAYFCASSPLEASYEQYFGPGTRLTVT.